This TCR beta chain was found in a study of a mutant IDH1 vaccine in newly diagnosed glioma. Study information: The initiation of vaccination occurred 4-6 weeks after radiotherapy alone, or with temozolomide cycles. Those enrolled had earlier been treated with radiotherapy, temozolomide, or both, mostly both. Study-wide results and limits: Apparently, pseudoprogression bore no relation to changes among the top peripheral T cell clonotypes.

For this clone: Antigen unknown.

The CDR3 is 17 amino acids. The V and J ends lost 4 bases and 3 bases respectively, with 17 bases between them. Germline V gene lookup returns CDR1 SGHRS and CDR2 YFSETQ. Generated by immunoSEQ multiplex PCR, the TCRdb table keeps only in-frame clones and is missing some. Among tens of thousands of clones, around 78% were seen once, and the ten largest hold 12%. Time point described: week 35, safety follow-up. Doses comprised 300 ug of mutant IDH1 20-mer peptide each, plus topical imiquimod. The genes are TRBV5-1 and TRBJ2-6; maybe TRBD2 (5 bases). The receptor was isolated from a man in his forties or fifties with glioma. The source was PBMCs, collected from a glioma patient whose treatment included an IDH1 peptide vaccine. CDR3 DNA sequence: TGCGCCAGCAGCGCGGGCCTTCTTACCCGTGGGGCCAACGTCCTGACTTTC. This codes for CASSAGLLTRGANVLTF.